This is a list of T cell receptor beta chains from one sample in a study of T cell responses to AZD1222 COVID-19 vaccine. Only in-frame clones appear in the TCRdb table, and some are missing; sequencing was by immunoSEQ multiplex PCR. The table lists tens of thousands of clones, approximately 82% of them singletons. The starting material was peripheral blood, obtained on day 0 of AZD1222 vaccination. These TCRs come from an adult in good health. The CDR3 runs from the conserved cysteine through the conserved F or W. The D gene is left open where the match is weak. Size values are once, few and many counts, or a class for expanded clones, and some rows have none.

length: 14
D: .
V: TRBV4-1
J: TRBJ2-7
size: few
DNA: TGCGCCAGCAGCCAAGATCAGAGACGGGCCGAGCAGTACTTC
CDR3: CASSQDQRRAEQYF

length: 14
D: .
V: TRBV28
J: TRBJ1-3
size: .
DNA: TGTGCCAGCAAACAGGGAGTCTCTGGAAACACCATATATTTT
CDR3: CASKQGVSGNTIYF

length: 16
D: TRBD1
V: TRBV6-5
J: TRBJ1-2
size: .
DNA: TGTGCCAGCAGTTATGACAGGGGGCGAATCCACTATGGCTACACCTTC
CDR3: CASSYDRGRIHYGYTF

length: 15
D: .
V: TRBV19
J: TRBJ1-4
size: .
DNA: TGTGCCAGTAGTTCAGGACAACCAACTAATGAAAAACTGTTTTTT
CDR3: CASSSGQPTNEKLFF

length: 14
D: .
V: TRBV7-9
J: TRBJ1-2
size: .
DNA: TGTGCCAGCAGCTTCTCTAGGGGGACGGCTGGCTACACCTTC
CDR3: CASSFSRGTAGYTF

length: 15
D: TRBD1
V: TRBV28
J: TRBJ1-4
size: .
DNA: TGTGCCAGCAGTCCCCCGCGACAGGGGGCTAAAAAACTGTTTTTT
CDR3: CASSPPRQGAKKLFF

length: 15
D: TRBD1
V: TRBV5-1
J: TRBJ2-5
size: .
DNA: TGCGCCACCGGGACAGGGGGCGCTTATGCCGAGACCCAGTACTTC
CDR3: CATGTGGAYAETQYF

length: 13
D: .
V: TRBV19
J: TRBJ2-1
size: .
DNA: TGTGCCAGTAGTACCGACAGATACAATGAGCAGTTCTTC
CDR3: CASSTDRYNEQFF

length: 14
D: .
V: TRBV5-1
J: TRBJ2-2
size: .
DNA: TGCGCCAGCAGCTTGGCGGGGGCCGGCGGGGAGCTGTTTTTT
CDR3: CASSLAGAGGELFF

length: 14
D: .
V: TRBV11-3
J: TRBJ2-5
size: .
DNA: TGTGCCAGCAGCTCCGGGACGGAGCAAGAGACCCAGTACTTC
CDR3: CASSSGTEQETQYF

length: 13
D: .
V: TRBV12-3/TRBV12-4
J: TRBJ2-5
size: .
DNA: TGTGCCAGCAGTGGCGCGAGGGGGGAGACCCAGTACTTC
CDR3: CASSGARGETQYF

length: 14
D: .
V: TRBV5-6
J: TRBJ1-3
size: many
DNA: TGTGCCAGCAGTTCTCAGGGGTCAGGAAACACCATATATTTT
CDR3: CASSSQGSGNTIYF

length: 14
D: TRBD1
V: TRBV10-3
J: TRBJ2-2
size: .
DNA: TGTGCCATGAGACAGGGGGGGAGGACCGGGGAGCTGTTTTTT
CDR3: CAMRQGGRTGELFF

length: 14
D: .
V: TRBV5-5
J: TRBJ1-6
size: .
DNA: TGTGCCAGCAGCCGGGAAGACTATAATTCACCCCTCCACTTT
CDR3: CASSREDYNSPLHF

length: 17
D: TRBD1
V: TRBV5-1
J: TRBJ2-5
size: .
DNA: TGCGCCAGCAGCTGGGGGCGGAACAGGGGCGCAGGGGAGACCCAGTACTTC
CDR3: CASSWGRNRGAGETQYF

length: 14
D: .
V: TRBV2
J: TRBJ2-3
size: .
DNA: TGTGCCAGCAGGGGGGGGGCACGGACAGATACGCAGTATTTT
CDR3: CASRGGARTDTQYF

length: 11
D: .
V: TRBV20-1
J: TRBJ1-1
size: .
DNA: TGCAGTGTCCAGGTAGTCACTGAAGCTTTCTTT
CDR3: CSVQVVTEAFF

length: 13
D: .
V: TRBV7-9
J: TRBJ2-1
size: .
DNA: TGTGCCAGCACCGTAACGGCATACAATGAGCAGTTCTTC
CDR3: CASTVTAYNEQFF

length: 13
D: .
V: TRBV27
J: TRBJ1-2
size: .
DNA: TGTGCCAGCAGTTTGCGACACCCCTATGGCTACACCTTC
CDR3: CASSLRHPYGYTF

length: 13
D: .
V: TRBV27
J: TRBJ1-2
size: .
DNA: TGTGGTCCGGTGGGACAAGGTTTCTATGGCTACACCTTC
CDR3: CGPVGQGFYGYTF

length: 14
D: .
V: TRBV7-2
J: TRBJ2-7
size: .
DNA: TGTGCCAGCAGCTCGGACGGCAACTCCTACGAGCAGTACTTC
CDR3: CASSSDGNSYEQYF

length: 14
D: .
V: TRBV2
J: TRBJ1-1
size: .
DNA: TGTGCCAGCAGTGCCCAAGGGTTGAACACTGAAGCTTTCTTT
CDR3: CASSAQGLNTEAFF

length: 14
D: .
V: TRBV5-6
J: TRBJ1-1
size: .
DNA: TGTGCCAGCAGCTTTATACATAGGGACACTGAAGCTTTCTTT
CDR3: CASSFIHRDTEAFF

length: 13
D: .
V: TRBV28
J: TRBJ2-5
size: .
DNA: TGTGCCAGCAGTTTCCCGAGGCAGGGGACCCAGTACTTC
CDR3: CASSFPRQGTQYF

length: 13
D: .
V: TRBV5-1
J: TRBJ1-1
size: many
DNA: TGCGCCAGCAGCTTGGCAGTTAACACTGAAGCTTTCTTT
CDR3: CASSLAVNTEAFF

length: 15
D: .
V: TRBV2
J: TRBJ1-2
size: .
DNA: TGTGCCAGCAGTGAAAATTGGCGCAGGGCAAAGGGCTACACCTTC
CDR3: CASSENWRRAKGYTF

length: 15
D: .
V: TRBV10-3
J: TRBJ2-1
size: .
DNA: TGTGCCATCAGTCCGGGTCCAAGGGGAGCCTATGAGCAGTTCTTC
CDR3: CAISPGPRGAYEQFF

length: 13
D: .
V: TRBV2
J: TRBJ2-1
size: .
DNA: TGTGCCAGCAGTATCGACAGGGAGGGTGAGCAGTTCTTC
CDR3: CASSIDREGEQFF